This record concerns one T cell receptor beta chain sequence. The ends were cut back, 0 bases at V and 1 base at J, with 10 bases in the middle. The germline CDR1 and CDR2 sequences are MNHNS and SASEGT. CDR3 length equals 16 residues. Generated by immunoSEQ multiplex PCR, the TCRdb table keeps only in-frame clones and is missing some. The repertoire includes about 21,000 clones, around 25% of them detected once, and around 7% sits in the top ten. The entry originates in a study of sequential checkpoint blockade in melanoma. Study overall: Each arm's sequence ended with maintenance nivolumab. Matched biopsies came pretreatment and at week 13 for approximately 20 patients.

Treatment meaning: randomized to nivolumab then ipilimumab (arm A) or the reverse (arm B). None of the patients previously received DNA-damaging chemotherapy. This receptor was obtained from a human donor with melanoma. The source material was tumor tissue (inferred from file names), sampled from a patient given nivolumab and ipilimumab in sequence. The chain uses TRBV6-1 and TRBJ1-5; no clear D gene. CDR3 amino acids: CASSEAFYGSNQPQHF. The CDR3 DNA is TGTGCCAGCAGTGAAGCGTTTTACGGGAGCAATCAGCCCCAGCATTTT.